This T cell receptor (beta chain) stems from a study of beta chain features in type 1 diabetes. Whole-study findings and limits: Any HLA effect on TCRB rearrangement was left unresolved by small sub-analyses.

Between the trimmed V and J ends, which lost 1 base and 3 bases, there was a span of 8 bases. CDR1 and CDR2 from the germline V gene are SGHRS and YFSETQ. There are 14 residues in the CDR3. As to this clone: The antigen remains undetermined.

The authors reverse transcribed all of the isolated RNA, so sequencing captured expressed TCRB transcripts. Generated by immunoSEQ multiplex PCR, the TCRdb table keeps only in-frame clones and is missing some. The sample includes 300,000 to 450,000 clones, roughly 12% of them seen just once. The V and J genes are TRBV5-1 and TRBJ1-5, with D maybe TRBD1 (5 bases). The receptor was isolated from a man aged 18 to 29 in good health. What was sequenced was naive CD4+ T cells from blood. CDR3 amino acids: CASSLTGDNQPQHF. CDR3 DNA sequence: TGCGCCAGCAGCTTGACGGGGGACAATCAGCCCCAGCATTTT.